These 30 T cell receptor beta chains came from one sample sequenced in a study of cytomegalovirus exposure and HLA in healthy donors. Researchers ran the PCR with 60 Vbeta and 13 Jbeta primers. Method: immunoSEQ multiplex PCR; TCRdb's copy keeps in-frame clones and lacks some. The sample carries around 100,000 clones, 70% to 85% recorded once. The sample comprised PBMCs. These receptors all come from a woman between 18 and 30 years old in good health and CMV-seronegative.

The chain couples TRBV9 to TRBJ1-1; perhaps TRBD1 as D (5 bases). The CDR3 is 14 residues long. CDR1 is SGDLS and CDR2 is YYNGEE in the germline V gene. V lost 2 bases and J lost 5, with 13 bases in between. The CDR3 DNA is TGTGCCAGCAGCGTGACAGCTGCGGGGACTGAAGCTTTCTTT. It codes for CASSVTAAGTEAFF.

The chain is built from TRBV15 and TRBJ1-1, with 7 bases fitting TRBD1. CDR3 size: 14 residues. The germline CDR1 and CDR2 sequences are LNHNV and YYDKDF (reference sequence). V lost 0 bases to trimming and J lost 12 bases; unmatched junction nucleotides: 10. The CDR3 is CATSRDRGQEQSFF. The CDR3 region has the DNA TGTGCCACCAGCAGAGATCGAGGACAGGAGCAATCTTTCTTT.

The CDR3 region is CASSQEGQGGVDTEAFF. DNA of the CDR3: TGTGCCAGCAGCCAAGAAGGACAGGGAGGTGTGGACACTGAAGCTTTCTTT. The chain links TRBV4-2 to TRBJ1-1; 8 bases align to TRBD1. The CDR3 length is 17 residues. The V segment lost 0 bases and the J segment 3 bases; nucleotides outside the gene matches: 9. Germline values: CDR1 LGHNA, CDR2 YNFKEQ.

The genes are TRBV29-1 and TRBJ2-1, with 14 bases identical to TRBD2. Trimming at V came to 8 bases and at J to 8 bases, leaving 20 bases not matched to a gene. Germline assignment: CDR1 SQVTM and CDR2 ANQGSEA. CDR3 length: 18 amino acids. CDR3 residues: CSIRDVRGLAGVVDEQFF. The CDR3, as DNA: TGCAGCATACGGGACGTTAGGGGACTAGCGGGAGTAGTCGATGAGCAGTTCTTC.

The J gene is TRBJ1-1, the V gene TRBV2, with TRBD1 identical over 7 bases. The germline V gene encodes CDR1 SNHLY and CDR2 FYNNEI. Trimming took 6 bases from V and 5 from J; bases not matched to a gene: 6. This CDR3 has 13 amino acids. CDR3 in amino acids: CASSIRDRTEAFF. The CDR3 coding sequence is TGTGCCAGCAGCATTCGGGACAGAACTGAAGCTTTCTTT. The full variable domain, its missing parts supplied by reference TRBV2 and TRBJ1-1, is EPEVTQTPSHQVTQMGQEVILRCVPISNHLYFYWYRQILGQKVEFLVSFYNNEISEKSEIFDDQFSVERPDGSNFTLKIRSTKLEDSAMYFCASSIRDRTEAFFGQGTRLTVV.

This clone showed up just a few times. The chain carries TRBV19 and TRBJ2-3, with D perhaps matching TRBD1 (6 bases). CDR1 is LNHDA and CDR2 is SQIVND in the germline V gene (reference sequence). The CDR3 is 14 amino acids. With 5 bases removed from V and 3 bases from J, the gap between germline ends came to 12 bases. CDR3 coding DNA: TGTGCCAGTAGTTTCCAGGGGCTAACAGATACGCAGTATTTT. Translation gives CASSFQGLTDTQYF.

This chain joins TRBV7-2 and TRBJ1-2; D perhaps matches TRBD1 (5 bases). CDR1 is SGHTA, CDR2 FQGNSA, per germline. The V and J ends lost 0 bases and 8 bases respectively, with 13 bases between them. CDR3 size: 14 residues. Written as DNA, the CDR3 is TGTGCCAGCAGCTTAGCACGACAGCGTATAGGCTACACCTTC. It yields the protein CASSLARQRIGYTF.

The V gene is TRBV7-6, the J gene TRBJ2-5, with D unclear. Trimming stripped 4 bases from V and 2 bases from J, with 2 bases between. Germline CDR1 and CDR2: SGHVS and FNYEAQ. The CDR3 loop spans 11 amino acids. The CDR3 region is CASSSQETQYF. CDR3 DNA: TGTGCCAGCAGCTCACAAGAGACCCAGTACTTC. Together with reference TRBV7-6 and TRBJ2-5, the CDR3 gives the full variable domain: GAGVSQSPRYKVTKRGQDVALRCDPISGHVSLYWYRQALGQGPEFLTYFNYEAQQDKSGLPNDRFSAERPEGSISTLTIQRTEQRDSAMYRCASSSQETQYFGPGTRLLVL.

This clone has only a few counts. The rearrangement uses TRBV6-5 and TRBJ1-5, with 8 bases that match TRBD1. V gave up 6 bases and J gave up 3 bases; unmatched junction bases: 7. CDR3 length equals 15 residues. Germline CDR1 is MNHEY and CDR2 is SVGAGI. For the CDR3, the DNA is TGTGCCAGCAGCTCCGGGACAGGTAACAATCAGCCCCAGCATTTT. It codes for CASSSGTGNNQPQHF.

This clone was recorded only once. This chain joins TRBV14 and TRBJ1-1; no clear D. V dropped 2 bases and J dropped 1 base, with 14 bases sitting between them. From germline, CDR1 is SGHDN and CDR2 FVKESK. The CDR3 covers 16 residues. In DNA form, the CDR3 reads TGTGCCAGCAGCCAAAACCCGGGAGTACGGAACACTGAAGCTTTCTTT. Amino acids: CASSQNPGVRNTEAFF.

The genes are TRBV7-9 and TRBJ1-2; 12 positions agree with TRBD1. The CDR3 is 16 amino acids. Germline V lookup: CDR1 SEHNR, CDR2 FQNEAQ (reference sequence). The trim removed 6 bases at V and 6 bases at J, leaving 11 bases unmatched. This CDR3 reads CASSPPGQGARNGYTF. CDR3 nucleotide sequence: TGTGCCAGCAGTCCTCCGGGACAGGGGGCGAGGAATGGCTACACCTTC. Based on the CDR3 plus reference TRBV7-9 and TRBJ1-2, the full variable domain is DTGVSQNPRHKITKRGQNVTFRCDPISEHNRLYWYRQTLGQGPEFLTYFQNEAQLEKSRLLSDRFSAERPKGSFSTLEIQRTEQGDSAMYLCASSPPGQGARNGYTFGSGTRLTVV.

CDR3 region: CASSGTSGIEDEQYF. The CDR3 region has the DNA TGTGCCAGCAGCGGGACTAGCGGGATTGAAGACGAGCAGTACTTC. The chain has TRBV7-9 and TRBJ2-7, with 13 bases identical to TRBD2. J was trimmed by 5 bases and V by 5 bases; bases with no gene match: 6. The CDR3 totals 15 residues. Germline lookup yields CDR1 SEHNR and CDR2 FQNEAQ (reference sequence).

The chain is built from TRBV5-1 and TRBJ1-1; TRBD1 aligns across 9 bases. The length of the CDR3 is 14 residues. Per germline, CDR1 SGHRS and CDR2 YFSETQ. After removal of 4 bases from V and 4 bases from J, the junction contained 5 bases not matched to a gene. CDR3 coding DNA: TGCGCCAGCAGCCCGGGACAGGGTGGCACTGAAGCTTTCTTT. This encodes CASSPGQGGTEAFF.

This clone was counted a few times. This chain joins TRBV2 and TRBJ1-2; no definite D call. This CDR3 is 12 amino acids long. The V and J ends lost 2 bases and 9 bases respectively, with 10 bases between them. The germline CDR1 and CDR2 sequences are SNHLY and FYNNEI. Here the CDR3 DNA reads TGTGCCAGCAGTGAAAACGTTCAGAGCTACACCTTC. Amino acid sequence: CASSENVQSYTF. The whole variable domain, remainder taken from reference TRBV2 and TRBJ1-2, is EPEVTQTPSHQVTQMGQEVILRCVPISNHLYFYWYRQILGQKVEFLVSFYNNEISEKSEIFDDQFSVERPDGSNFTLKIRSTKLEDSAMYFCASSENVQSYTFGSGTRLTVV.

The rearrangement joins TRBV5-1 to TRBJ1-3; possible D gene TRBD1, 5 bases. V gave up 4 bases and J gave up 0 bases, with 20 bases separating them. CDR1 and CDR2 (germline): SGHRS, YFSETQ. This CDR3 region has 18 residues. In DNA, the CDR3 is TGCGCCAGCAGCCCGGGACTGCTGACTGCCCTCTCTGGAAACACCATATATTTT. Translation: CASSPGLLTALSGNTIYF.

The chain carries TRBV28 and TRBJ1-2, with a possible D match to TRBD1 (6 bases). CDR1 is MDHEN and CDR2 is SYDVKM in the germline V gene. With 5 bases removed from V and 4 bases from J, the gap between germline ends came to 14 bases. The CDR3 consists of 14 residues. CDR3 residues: CASSRVGQTYGYTF. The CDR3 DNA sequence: TGTGCCAGCAGTAGGGTCGGACAGACCTATGGCTACACCTTC.

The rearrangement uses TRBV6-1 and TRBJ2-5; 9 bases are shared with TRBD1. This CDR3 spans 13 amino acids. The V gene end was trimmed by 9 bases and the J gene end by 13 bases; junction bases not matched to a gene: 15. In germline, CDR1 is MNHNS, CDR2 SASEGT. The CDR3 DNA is TGTGCCAGTAGACCGGGACAGGGCCACTCGACGTACTTC. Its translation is CASRPGQGHSTYF.

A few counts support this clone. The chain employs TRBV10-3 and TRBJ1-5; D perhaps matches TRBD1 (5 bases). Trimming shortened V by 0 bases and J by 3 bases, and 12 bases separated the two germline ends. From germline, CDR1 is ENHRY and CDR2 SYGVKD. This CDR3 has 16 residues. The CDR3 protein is CAISESPDRLNQPQHF. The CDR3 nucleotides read TGTGCCATCAGTGAGTCGCCAGACAGACTCAATCAGCCCCAGCATTTT.

In nucleotides, the CDR3 is TGCGCCAGCAGCATAGGGGACAGGGGGCATGGCTACACCTTC. Protein product: CASSIGDRGHGYTF. V usage is TRBV5-1 and J usage is TRBJ1-2; 12 bases are shared with TRBD1. CDR3 length equals 14 residues. The J segment lost 6 bases and the V segment lost 4 bases, leaving 4 bases of the junction unmatched. Per germline, CDR1 SGHRS and CDR2 YFSETQ. The variable domain in full, completed from reference TRBV5-1 and TRBJ1-2, reads KAGVTQTPRYLIKTRGQQVTLSCSPISGHRSVSWYQQTPGQGLQFLFEYFSETQRNKGNFPGRFSGRQFSNSRSEMNVSTLELGDSALYLCASSIGDRGHGYTFGSGTRLTVV.

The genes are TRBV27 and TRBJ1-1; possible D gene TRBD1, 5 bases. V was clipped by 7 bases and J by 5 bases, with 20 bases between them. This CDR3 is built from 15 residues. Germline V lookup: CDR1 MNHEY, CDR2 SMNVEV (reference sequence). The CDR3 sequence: CASKSGVSGRTEAFF. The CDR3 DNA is TGTGCCAGCAAGTCCGGAGTTTCAGGGAGGACTGAAGCTTTCTTT.

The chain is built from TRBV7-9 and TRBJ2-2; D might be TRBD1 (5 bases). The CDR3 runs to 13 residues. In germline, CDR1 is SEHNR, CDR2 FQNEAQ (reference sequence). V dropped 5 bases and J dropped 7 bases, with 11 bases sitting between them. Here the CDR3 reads CASSLDTYGELFF. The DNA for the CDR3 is TGTGCCAGCAGCCTGGACACCTACGGGGAGCTGTTTTTT.

The CDR3 loop is CASSLEQRELNEQYF. The CDR3 DNA reads TGCGCCAGCAGCTTGGAGCAGCGGGAGCTGAACGAGCAGTACTTC. This rearrangement joins TRBV5-1 to TRBJ2-7, with TRBD2 matching over 8 bases. The germline V gene encodes CDR1 SGHRS and CDR2 YFSETQ. The CDR3 is made up of 15 amino acids. The junction had 7 bases not matched to a gene; V was cut back by 0 bases and J by 5 bases.

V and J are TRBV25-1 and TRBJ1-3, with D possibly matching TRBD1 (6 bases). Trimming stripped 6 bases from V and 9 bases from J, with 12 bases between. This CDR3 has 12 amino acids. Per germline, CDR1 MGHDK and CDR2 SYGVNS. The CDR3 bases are TGTGCCAGCAGCCCCACAGGGATCACCATATATTTT. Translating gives CASSPTGITIYF.

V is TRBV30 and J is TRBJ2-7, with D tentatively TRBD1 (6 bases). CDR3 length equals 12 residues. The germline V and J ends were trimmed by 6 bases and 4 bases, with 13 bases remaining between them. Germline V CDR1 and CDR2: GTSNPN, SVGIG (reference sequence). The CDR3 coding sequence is TGTGCCTGCCAAGTAGGGGGTTACGAGCAGTACGTC. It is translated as CACQVGGYEQYV.

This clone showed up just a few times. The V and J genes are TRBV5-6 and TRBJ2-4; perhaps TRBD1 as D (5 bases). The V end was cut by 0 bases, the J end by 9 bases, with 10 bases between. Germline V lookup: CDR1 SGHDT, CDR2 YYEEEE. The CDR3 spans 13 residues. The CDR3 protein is CASSLGQLSIQYF. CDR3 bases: TGTGCCAGCAGCTTGGGACAGCTGTCCATTCAGTACTTC.

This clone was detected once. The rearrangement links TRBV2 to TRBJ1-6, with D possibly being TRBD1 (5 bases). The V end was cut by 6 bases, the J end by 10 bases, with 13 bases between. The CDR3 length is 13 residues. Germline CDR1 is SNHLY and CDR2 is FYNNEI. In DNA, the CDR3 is TGTGCCAGCAGGGGGGGGGTAGGATCACCCCTCCACTTT. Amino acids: CASRGGVGSPLHF. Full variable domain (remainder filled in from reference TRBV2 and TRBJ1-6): EPEVTQTPSHQVTQMGQEVILRCVPISNHLYFYWYRQILGQKVEFLVSFYNNEISEKSEIFDDQFSVERPDGSNFTLKIRSTKLEDSAMYFCASRGGVGSPLHFGNGTRLTVT.

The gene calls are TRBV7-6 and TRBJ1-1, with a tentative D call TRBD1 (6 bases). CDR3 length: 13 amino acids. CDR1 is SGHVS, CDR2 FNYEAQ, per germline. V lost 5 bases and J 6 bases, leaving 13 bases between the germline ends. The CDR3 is CASSRTEKAEAFF. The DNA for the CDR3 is TGTGCCAGCAGCCGGACAGAGAAAGCTGAAGCTTTCTTT.

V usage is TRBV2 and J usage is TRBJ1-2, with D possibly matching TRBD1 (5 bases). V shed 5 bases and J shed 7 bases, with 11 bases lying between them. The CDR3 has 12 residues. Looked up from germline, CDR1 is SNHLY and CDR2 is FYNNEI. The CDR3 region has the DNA TGTGCCAGCAGTTTGGGGGGACGTGGCTACACCTTC. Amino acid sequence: CASSLGGRGYTF.

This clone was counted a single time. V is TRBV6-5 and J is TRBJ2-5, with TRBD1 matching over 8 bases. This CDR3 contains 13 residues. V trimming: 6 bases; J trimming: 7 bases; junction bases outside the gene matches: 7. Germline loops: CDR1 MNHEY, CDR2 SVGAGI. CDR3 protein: CASRPDRGGTQYF. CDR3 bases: TGTGCCAGCAGGCCAGACAGGGGTGGGACCCAGTACTTC.

The CDR3 DNA follows: TGCGCCAGCAGCTTGGGACTCCTGATTGGGGAGCTGTTTTTT. Protein: CASSLGLLIGELFF. The chain uses TRBV5-1 and TRBJ2-2, with no clear D. The length of the CDR3 is 14 residues. Between the trimmed V and J ends, which lost 0 bases and 8 bases, there was a span of 11 bases. CDR1 SGHRS and CDR2 YFSETQ come from the germline V gene.